Presented here are 2 T cell receptor beta chains from one specimen sequenced in a study of blood T cell repertoires in COVID-19. Generated by immunoSEQ multiplex PCR, the TCRdb table keeps only in-frame clones and is missing some. The data show 310,000 or so clones, over 75% seen once. Input material: PBMCs or T cells enriched from blood (not recorded which). All receptors come from a woman aged 18-29 years who had recovered from COVID-19.

This chain connects TRBV4-1 to TRBJ2-4; D possibly corresponds to TRBD1 (6 bases). The germline CDR1 and CDR2 sequences are MGHRA and YSYEKL. Trimming cost V 0 bases and J 0 bases, with 21 bases left between them. The CDR3 has 20 residues. The CDR3 DNA reads as TGCGCCAGCAGCCAAGAAGAGGGGACACCTTATGAACTAGCCAAAAACATTCAGTACTTC. Protein product: CASSQEEGTPYELAKNIQYF.

This chain uses TRBV19 with TRBJ1-5; no reliable D call. This CDR3 contains 14 residues. CDR1 and CDR2 from the germline V gene are LNHDA and SQIVND (reference sequence). Trimming removed 3 bases from V and 0 bases from J, with 6 bases in between. CDR3 region: CASSMRDSNQPQHF. The DNA for the CDR3 is TGTGCCAGTAGTATGAGGGATAGCAATCAGCCCCAGCATTTT.